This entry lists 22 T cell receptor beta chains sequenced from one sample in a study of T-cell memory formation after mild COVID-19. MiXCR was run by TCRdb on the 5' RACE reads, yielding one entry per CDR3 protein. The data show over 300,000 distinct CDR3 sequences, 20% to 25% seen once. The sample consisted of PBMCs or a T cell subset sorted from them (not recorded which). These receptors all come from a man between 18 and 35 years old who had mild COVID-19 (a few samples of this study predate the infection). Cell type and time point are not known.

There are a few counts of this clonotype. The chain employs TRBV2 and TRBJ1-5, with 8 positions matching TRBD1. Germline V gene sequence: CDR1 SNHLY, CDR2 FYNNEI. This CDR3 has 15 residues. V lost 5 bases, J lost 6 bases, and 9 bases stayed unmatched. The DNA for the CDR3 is TGTGCCAGCAGTTCCGGGACAGGTGGCGGTCAGCCCCAGCATTTT. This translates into CASSSGTGGGQPQHF. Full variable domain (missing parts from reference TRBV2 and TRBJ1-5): EPEVTQTPSHQVTQMGQEVILRCVPISNHLYFYWYRQILGQKVEFLVSFYNNEISEKSEIFDDQFSVERPDGSNFTLKIRSTKLEDSAMYFCASSSGTGGGQPQHFGDGTRLSIL.

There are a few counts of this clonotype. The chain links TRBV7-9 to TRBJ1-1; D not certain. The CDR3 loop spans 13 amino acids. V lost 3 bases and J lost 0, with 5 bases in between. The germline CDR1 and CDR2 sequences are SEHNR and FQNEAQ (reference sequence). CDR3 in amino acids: CASSLIMNTEAFF. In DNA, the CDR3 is TGTGCCAGCAGCTTGATAATGAACACTGAAGCTTTCTTT.

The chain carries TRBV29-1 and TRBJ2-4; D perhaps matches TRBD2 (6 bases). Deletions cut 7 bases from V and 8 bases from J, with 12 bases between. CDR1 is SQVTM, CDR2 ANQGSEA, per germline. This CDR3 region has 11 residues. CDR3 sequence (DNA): TGCAGCGCTCGGACGGGGGACATTCAGTACTTC. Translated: CSARTGDIQYF.

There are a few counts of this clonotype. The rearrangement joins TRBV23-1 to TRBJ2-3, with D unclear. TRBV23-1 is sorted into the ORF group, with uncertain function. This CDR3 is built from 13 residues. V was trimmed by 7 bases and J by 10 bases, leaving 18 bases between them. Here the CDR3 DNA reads TGCGCCAGCACCCAACTGGACGAGAGGCCGCAGTATTTT. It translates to CASTQLDERPQYF.

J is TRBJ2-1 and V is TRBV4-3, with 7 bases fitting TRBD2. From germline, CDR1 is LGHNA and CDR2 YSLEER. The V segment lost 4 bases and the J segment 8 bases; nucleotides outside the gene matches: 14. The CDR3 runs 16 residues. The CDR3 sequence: CASSLSAGTHSDEQFF. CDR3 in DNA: TGCGCCAGCAGCCTATCAGCGGGGACGCACTCGGATGAGCAGTTCTTC.

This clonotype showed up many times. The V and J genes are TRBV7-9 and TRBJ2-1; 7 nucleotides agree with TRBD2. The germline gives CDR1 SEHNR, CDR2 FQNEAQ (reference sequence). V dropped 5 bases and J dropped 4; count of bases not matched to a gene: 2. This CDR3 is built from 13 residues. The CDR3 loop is CASSPGRYNEQFF. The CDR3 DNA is TGTGCCAGCAGCCCCGGGAGGTACAATGAGCAGTTCTTC.

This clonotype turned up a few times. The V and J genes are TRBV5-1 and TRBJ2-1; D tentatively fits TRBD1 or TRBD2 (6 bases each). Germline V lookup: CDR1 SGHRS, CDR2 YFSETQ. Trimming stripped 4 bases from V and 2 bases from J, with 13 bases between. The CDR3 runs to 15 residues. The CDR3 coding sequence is TGCGCCAGCAGCATACTGGGGGGCCCCTACAATGAGCAGTTCTTC. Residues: CASSILGGPYNEQFF.

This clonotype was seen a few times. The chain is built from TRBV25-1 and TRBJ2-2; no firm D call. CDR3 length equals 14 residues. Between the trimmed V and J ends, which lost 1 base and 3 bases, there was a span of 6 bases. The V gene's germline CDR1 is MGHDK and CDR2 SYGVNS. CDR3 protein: CASSESAYTGELFF. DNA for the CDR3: TGTGCCAGCAGTGAATCGGCGTACACCGGGGAGCTGTTTTTT.

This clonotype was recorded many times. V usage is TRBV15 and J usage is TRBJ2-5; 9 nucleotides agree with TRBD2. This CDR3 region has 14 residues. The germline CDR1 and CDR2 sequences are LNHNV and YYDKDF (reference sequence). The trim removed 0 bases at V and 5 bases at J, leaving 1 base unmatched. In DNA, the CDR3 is TGTGCCACCAGCAGAGATCTAGCGGGGGAGACCCAGTACTTC. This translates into CATSRDLAGETQYF. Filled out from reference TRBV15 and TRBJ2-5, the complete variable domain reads DAMVIQNPRYQVTQFGKPVTLSCSQTLNHNVMYWYQQKSSQAPKLLFHYYDKDFNNEADTPDNFQSRRPNTSFCFLDIRSPGLGDTAMYLCATSRDLAGETQYFGPGTRLLVL.

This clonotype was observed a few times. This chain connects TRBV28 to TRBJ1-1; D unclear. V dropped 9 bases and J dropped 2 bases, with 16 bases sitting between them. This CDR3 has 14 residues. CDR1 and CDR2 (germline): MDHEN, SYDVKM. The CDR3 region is CASQGSYRNTEAFF. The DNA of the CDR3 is TGTGCCAGTCAAGGAAGCTATCGCAACACTGAAGCTTTCTTT. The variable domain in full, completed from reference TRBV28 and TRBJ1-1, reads DVKVTQSSRYLVKRTGEKVFLECVQDMDHENMFWYRQDPGLGLRLIYFSYDVKMKEKGDIPEGYSVSREKKERFSLILESASTNQTSMYLCASQGSYRNTEAFFGQGTRLTVV.

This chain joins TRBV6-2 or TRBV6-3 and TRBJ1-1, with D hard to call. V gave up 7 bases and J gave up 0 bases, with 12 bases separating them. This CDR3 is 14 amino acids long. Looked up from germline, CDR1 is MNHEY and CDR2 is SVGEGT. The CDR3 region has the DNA TGTGCCAGCACAAAAGGTTGGATGAACACTGAAGCTTTCTTT. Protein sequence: CASTKGWMNTEAFF.

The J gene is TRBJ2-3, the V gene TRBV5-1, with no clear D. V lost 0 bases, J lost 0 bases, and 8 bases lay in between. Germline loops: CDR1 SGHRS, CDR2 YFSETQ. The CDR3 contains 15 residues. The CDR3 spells CASSLDGDSTDTQYF. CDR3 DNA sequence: TGCGCCAGCAGCTTGGATGGGGATAGCACAGATACGCAGTATTTT. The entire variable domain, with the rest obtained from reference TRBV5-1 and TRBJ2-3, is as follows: KAGVTQTPRYLIKTRGQQVTLSCSPISGHRSVSWYQQTPGQGLQFLFEYFSETQRNKGNFPGRFSGRQFSNSRSEMNVSTLELGDSALYLCASSLDGDSTDTQYFGPGTRLTVL.

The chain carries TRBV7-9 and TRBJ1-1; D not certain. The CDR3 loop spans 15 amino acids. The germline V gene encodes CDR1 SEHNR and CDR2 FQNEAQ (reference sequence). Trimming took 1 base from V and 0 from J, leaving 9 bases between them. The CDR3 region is CASSLDTDVNTEAFF. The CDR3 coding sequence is TGTGCCAGCAGCTTAGACACGGATGTGAACACTGAAGCTTTCTTT.

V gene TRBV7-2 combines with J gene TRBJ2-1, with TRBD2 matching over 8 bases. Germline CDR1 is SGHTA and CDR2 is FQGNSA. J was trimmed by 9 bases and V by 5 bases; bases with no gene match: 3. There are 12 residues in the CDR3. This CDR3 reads CASSGAGGEQFF. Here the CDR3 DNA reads TGTGCCAGCAGCGGGGCGGGGGGTGAGCAGTTCTTC.

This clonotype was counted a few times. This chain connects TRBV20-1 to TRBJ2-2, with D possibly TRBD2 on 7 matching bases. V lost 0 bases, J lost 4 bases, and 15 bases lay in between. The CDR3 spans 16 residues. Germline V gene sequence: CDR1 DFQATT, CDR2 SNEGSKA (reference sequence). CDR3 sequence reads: CSARDPRGAGTGELFF. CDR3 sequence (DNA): TGCAGTGCTAGAGACCCACGGGGGGCCGGCACCGGGGAGCTGTTTTTT.

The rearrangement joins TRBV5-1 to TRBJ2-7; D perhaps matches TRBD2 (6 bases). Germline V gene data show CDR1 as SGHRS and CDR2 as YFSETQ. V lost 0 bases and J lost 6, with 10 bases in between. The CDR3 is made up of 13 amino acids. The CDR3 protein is CASSLAQEGEQYF. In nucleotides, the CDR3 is TGCGCCAGCAGCTTGGCACAGGAGGGCGAGCAGTACTTC.

The CDR3 bases are TGCGCCAGCAGCAGGGGGCAGGGCGCGCACGAGCAGTACTTC. Translation: CASSRGQGAHEQYF. This rearrangement joins TRBV5-1 to TRBJ2-7; TRBD1 matches at 7 bases. CDR1 is SGHRS, CDR2 YFSETQ, per germline. V gave up 4 bases and J gave up 5 bases; unmatched junction bases: 9. There are 14 residues in the CDR3.

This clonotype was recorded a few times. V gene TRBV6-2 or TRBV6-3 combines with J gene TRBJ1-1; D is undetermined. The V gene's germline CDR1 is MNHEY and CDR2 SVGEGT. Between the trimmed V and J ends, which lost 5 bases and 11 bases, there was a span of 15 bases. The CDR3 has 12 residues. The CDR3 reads CASSNGIRSAFF. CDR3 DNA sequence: TGTGCCAGCAGTAATGGGATCAGGTCGGCTTTCTTT.

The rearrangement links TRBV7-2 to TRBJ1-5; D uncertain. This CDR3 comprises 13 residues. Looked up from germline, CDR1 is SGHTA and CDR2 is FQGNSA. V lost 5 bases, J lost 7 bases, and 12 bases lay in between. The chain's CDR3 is CASSASWGQPQHF. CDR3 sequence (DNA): TGTGCCAGCAGCGCCTCGTGGGGACAGCCCCAGCATTTT.

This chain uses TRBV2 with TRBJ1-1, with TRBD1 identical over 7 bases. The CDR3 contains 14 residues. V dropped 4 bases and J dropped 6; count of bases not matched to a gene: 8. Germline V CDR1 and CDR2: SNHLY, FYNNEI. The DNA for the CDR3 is TGTGCCAGCAGTGGAAGACAGGGTAGCGCTGAAGCTTTCTTT. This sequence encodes CASSGRQGSAEAFF.

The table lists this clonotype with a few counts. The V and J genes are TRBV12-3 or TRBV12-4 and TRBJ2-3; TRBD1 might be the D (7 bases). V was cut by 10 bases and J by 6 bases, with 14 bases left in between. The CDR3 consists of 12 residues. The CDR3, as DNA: TGTGCCACCAAGGGGGCGGGGGATACGCAGTATTTT. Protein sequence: CATKGAGDTQYF.

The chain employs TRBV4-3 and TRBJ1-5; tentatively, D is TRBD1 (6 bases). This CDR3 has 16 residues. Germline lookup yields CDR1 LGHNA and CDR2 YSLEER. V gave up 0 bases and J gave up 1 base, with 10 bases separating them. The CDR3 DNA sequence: TGCGCCAGCAGCCAAGAAGGGGGGCCGAGCAATCAGCCCCAGCATTTT. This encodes CASSQEGGPSNQPQHF.